Below are 26 T cell receptor beta chains sequenced from a single sample in a study of OX40 agonist ivuxolimab in advanced cancers. TCRdb keeps only in-frame clones here, not all; method: immunoSEQ multiplex PCR. The sample contains 75,000 to 95,000 clones, over 75% of which appear only once. The sequencing used CD4+ or CD8+ T cells sorted from blood, collected in a trial of the OX40 agonist ivuxolimab. The receptors here all came from an adult with an advanced solid tumor such as melanoma, head and neck, liver or kidney cancer.

The rearrangement uses TRBV5-1 and TRBJ2-5, with TRBD2 matching 8 bases. The length of the CDR3 is 15 residues. The germline V gene encodes CDR1 SGHRS and CDR2 YFSETQ. With 0 bases clipped from V and 5 bases from J, the junction kept 6 bases outside the gene matches. As DNA, the CDR3 is TGCGCCAGCAGCTTGGAGGGGACTAGTCTGGAGACCCAGTACTTC. Translation: CASSLEGTSLETQYF.

The rearrangement links TRBV29-1 to TRBJ2-3; D unclear. Germline CDR1 is SQVTM and CDR2 is ANQGSEA. Trimming shortened V by 3 bases and J by 1 base, and 5 bases separated the two germline ends. This CDR3 comprises 12 residues. CDR3 in DNA: TGCAGCGTTGATGGGGGCACAGATACGCAGTATTTT. Amino acid sequence: CSVDGGTDTQYF.

V gene TRBV11-3 combines with J gene TRBJ1-1, with D unresolved. Deletions cut 5 bases from V and 0 bases from J, with 13 bases between. The CDR3 has 15 amino acids. Germline CDR1 reads SGHNT; CDR2 reads YENEEA. CDR3 sequence reads: CASSPRESMNTEAFF. The CDR3, as DNA: TGTGCCAGCAGCCCCCGGGAGTCCATGAACACTGAAGCTTTCTTT.

In DNA, the CDR3 is TGTGCCAGCAGCTTGGATACAGGTCTAATGAACACTGAAGCTTTCTTT. Its translation: CASSLDTGLMNTEAFF. The rearrangement links TRBV5-6 to TRBJ1-1; possibly TRBD1 for D (5 bases). The V gene's germline CDR1 is SGHDT and CDR2 YYEEEE. CDR3 length: 16 amino acids. V was pared by 0 bases and J by 0 bases, with 12 bases between.

This clone occurred once. This chain joins TRBV11-3 and TRBJ2-5; no firm D call. The CDR3 is 13 residues long. In germline, CDR1 is SGHNT, CDR2 YENEEA. V lost 5 bases and J 7 bases, leaving 14 bases between the germline ends. CDR3 protein: CASSLTNFGTQYF. In DNA, the CDR3 is TGTGCCAGCAGCCTGACAAATTTCGGGACCCAGTACTTC.

The chain has TRBV25-1 and TRBJ1-1; tentative D call: TRBD1 (6 bases). There are 15 residues in the CDR3. Germline V gene sequence: CDR1 MGHDK, CDR2 SYGVNS. With 5 bases removed from V and 10 bases from J, the gap between germline ends came to 23 bases. CDR3 sequence reads: CASSPLSGGAKGAFF. The CDR3 coding sequence is TGTGCCAGCAGTCCCCTAAGCGGGGGGGCGAAGGGAGCTTTCTTT.

The rearrangement joins TRBV7-2 to TRBJ1-1; perhaps TRBD1 as D (6 bases). V lost 6 bases and J 3 bases, leaving 23 bases between the germline ends. The germline CDR1 and CDR2 sequences are SGHTA and FQGNSA. The CDR3 contains 17 residues. CDR3 region: CASRPSGGTGFHTEAFF. CDR3 in DNA: TGTGCCAGCAGGCCCTCCGGGGGAACAGGGTTTCACACTGAAGCTTTCTTT.

V usage is TRBV11-2 and J usage is TRBJ1-4, with a tentative D call TRBD1 (6 bases). The V gene's germline CDR1 is SGHAT and CDR2 FQNNGV. The V and J ends lost 6 bases and 7 bases respectively, with 12 bases between them. CDR3 length: 13 residues. CDR3 sequence (DNA): TGTGCCAGCAGTCCTCAGGGGAGTGAAAAACTGTTTTTT. Its protein is CASSPQGSEKLFF.

CDR3 nucleotides: TGTGCCAGCAGTACTAGTGTCGGGGAGCTGTTTTTT. It is translated as CASSTSVGELFF. This chain links TRBV11-2 with TRBJ2-2; tentatively, D is TRBD2 (5 bases). Germline V gives CDR1 SGHAT, CDR2 FQNNGV. Trimming pared 6 bases from V and 7 bases from J, leaving 9 bases between. The CDR3 extends over 12 amino acids.

The V and J genes are TRBV11-3 and TRBJ2-3, with TRBD2 as a possible D gene (5 bases). This CDR3 is 14 amino acids long. Trimming shortened V by 1 base and J by 2 bases, and 7 bases separated the two germline ends. Germline loops: CDR1 SGHNT, CDR2 YENEEA. DNA of the CDR3: TGTGCCAGCAGCTTAGGAGGACTCACAGATACGCAGTATTTT. Its protein product is CASSLGGLTDTQYF.

The count of this clone is one. One end of the junction does not line up with germline, which may come from a read error. V gene TRBV7-7 combines with J gene TRBJ2-1, with 11 bases fitting TRBD1. The CDR3 spans 14 residues. From germline, CDR1 is SSHAT and CDR2 FNYEAQ (reference sequence). CDR3 protein: CASSLGQGASEQFF. The CDR3 nucleotides read TGTGCTAGCAGCTTAGGACAGGGGGCGAGTGAGCAGTTCTTC.

The chain links TRBV2 to TRBJ1-6; the match to TRBD1 covers 7 bases. Germline CDR1 reads SNHLY; CDR2 reads FYNNEI. V shed 6 bases, J shed 6 bases, and the junction held 8 bases outside the gene matches. The CDR3 sequence is 15 residues long. Written as DNA, the CDR3 is TGTGCCAGCAGGGGTTGGGGACAGATTAATTCACCCCTCCACTTT. Translation gives CASRGWGQINSPLHF.

CDR3 region: CASRQPTGEVGYTF. The DNA of the CDR3 is TGTGCCAGCAGGCAACCGACAGGGGAGGTTGGCTACACCTTC. The V and J genes are TRBV6-5 and TRBJ1-2; TRBD1 agrees at 8 bases. There are 14 residues in the CDR3. From germline, CDR1 is MNHEY and CDR2 SVGAGI. The trim removed 6 bases at V and 7 bases at J, leaving 10 bases unmatched.

The V and J genes are TRBV6-5 and TRBJ2-2; D uncertain. Deletions cut 8 bases from V and 4 bases from J, with 8 bases between. Germline CDR1 reads MNHEY; CDR2 reads SVGAGI. The length of the CDR3 is 12 residues. The DNA for the CDR3 is TGTGCCAGCGGGCGAACCACCGGGGAGCTGTTTTTT. It yields the protein CASGRTTGELFF.

This clone was found once. The chain employs TRBV4-2 and TRBJ1-4; 7 bases are a match to TRBD1. The germline V gene has CDR1 LGHNA and CDR2 YNFKEQ. The V gene end was trimmed by 0 bases and the J gene end by 6 bases; junction bases not matched to a gene: 4. CDR3 length: 15 amino acids. CDR3: CASSQETGRDEKLFF. DNA for the CDR3: TGTGCCAGCAGCCAAGAGACAGGGAGGGATGAAAAACTGTTTTTT.

The chain links TRBV6-5 to TRBJ2-7; no clear D. The germline CDR1 and CDR2 sequences are MNHEY and SVGAGI. This CDR3 region has 15 residues. Deletions cut 6 bases from V and 2 bases from J, with 17 bases between. CDR3 coding DNA: TGTGCCAGCAGCTCAGGACGCAATGGGGCCTACGAGCAGTACTTC. This encodes CASSSGRNGAYEQYF.

The rearrangement links TRBV4-3 to TRBJ2-1; D not certain. Trimming removed 0 bases from V and 1 base from J, with 19 bases in between. The CDR3 has 19 residues. Germline V gene lookup returns CDR1 LGHNA and CDR2 YSLEER. The CDR3 reads CASSQDWVSSVGSYNEQFF. CDR3 nucleotide sequence: TGCGCCAGCAGCCAAGATTGGGTGTCGTCAGTGGGGTCCTACAATGAGCAGTTCTTC.

The rearrangement joins TRBV7-8 to TRBJ2-7, with 10 bases identical to TRBD1. Per germline, CDR1 SGHVS and CDR2 FQNEAQ. V trimming: 5 bases; J trimming: 3 bases; junction bases outside the gene matches: 4. CDR3 length equals 14 residues. The CDR3 here is CASSLRDRGYEQYF. Here the CDR3 DNA reads TGTGCCAGCAGCCTGAGGGACAGGGGCTACGAGCAGTACTTC.

The rearrangement links TRBV9 to TRBJ1-1; the D gene is possibly TRBD1 (5 bases). V dropped 5 bases and J dropped 1 base, with 12 bases sitting between them. The CDR3 runs to 14 residues. Germline-derived CDR1 and CDR2 are SGDLS and YYNGEE. The CDR3 region is CASSTTGSNTEAFF. The CDR3 DNA is TGTGCCAGCAGTACCACAGGATCGAACACTGAAGCTTTCTTT.

The rearrangement links TRBV9 to TRBJ2-1; tentatively, D is TRBD1 or TRBD2 (5 bases each). The V gene's germline CDR1 is SGDLS and CDR2 YYNGEE. The CDR3 sequence is 16 residues long. The ends were cut back, 6 bases at V and 9 bases at J, with 25 bases in the middle. CDR3 loop: CASTSYHVRGLGEQFF. The CDR3, as DNA: TGTGCCAGCACCAGTTACCACGTCCGGGGCCTCGGTGAGCAGTTCTTC.

This sequence joins TRBV19 and TRBJ1-3; the match to TRBD1 covers 9 bases. The CDR3 is 16 amino acids. The V gene end was trimmed by 3 bases and the J gene end by 5 bases; junction bases not matched to a gene: 8. CDR1 and CDR2 from the germline V gene are LNHDA and SQIVND (reference sequence). CDR3: CASSMGQGTSRNTIYF. The CDR3 DNA is TGTGCCAGTAGTATGGGACAGGGCACTAGTAGAAACACCATATATTTT.

The rearrangement joins TRBV19 to TRBJ1-2, with unresolved D. V shed 0 bases and J shed 4 bases, with 9 bases lying between them. Per the germline V gene, CDR1 is LNHDA and CDR2 is SQIVND (reference sequence). CDR3 length: 14 amino acids. The CDR3: CASSIDGRPYGYTF. In DNA, the CDR3 is TGTGCCAGTAGTATAGATGGCCGGCCCTATGGCTACACCTTC.

The V gene is TRBV5-6, the J gene TRBJ1-2; no clear D. Germline CDR1 and CDR2: SGHDT and YYEEEE. Trimming pared 0 bases from V and 2 bases from J, leaving 11 bases between. The CDR3 has 15 residues. CDR3 in amino acids: CASSLGRVLNYGYTF. CDR3 sequence (DNA): TGTGCCAGCAGCTTGGGGCGGGTCTTAAACTATGGCTACACCTTC.

This chain links TRBV7-2 with TRBJ2-1; TRBD2 matches at 8 bases. The CDR3 extends over 15 amino acids. J was trimmed by 5 bases and V by 5 bases; bases with no gene match: 8. The germline V gene encodes CDR1 SGHTA and CDR2 FQGNSA. The CDR3 protein is CASSPVTSVNNEQFF. CDR3 bases: TGTGCCAGCAGCCCAGTGACTAGCGTAAACAATGAGCAGTTCTTC.

This clone showed up just a few times. This chain joins TRBV5-6 and TRBJ2-1, with D hard to call. Germline V gene lookup returns CDR1 SGHDT and CDR2 YYEEEE. This CDR3 has 11 residues. V was shortened by 4 bases and J by 7 bases, with 6 bases between the two germline ends. CDR3 sequence: CASSGGNEQFF. The CDR3 DNA is TGTGCCAGCAGCGGTGGTAATGAGCAGTTCTTC. Supplemented by reference TRBV5-6 and TRBJ2-1, the full variable domain reads DAGVTQSPTHLIKTRGQQVTLRCSPKSGHDTVSWYQQALGQGPQFIFQYYEEEERQRGNFPDRFSGHQFPNYSSELNVNALLLGDSALYLCASSGGNEQFFGPGTRLTVL.

CDR3 nucleotides: TGCAGCGTTGACGGCCAGACTAGCGGGTACTCCTACGAGCAGTACTTC. Its translation: CSVDGQTSGYSYEQYF. The gene calls are TRBV29-1 and TRBJ2-7, with TRBD2 matching 10 bases. The CDR3 contains 16 residues. CDR1 is SQVTM, CDR2 ANQGSEA, per germline. V was pared by 3 bases and J by 0 bases, with 8 bases of the junction left unmatched.